This is a list of T cell receptor beta chains from one sample in a study of shared T cell receptors in the human thymus. Sequenced by immunoSEQ multiplex PCR; TCRdb stores in-frame clones only, minus some. In the table there are 540,000 or so clones, around 78% of which are singletons. These data were also filed under a second study, of human thymus T cells.

Sample: thymocytes. Source of these receptors: a boy under two years old with a congenital heart defect. The CDR3 runs from the conserved cysteine through the conserved F or W. Each record gives: clone size, J gene, V gene, D gene, CDR3 DNA, CDR3 protein. D genes are given only for firm matches. The listing skips clone size in some rows; elsewhere it reads once, few, many or a size class.

size: once; J: TRBJ2-7; V: TRBV5-1; D: TRBD1; DNA: TGCGCCAGCAGCTCAGGGACAGCACCCTCCTACGAGCAGTACTTC; CDR3: CASSSGTAPSYEQYF
size: NA; J: TRBJ1-3; V: TRBV28; D: NA; DNA: TGTGCCAGCAGTTTATCAGGATCTGGAAACACCATATATTTT; CDR3: CASSLSGSGNTIYF
size: NA; J: TRBJ2-3; V: TRBV6-4; D: NA; DNA: TGTGCCAGCAGTGAGGTAGCAAATTTTTCCACAGATACGCAGTATTTT; CDR3: CASSEVANFSTDTQYF
size: NA; J: TRBJ2-7; V: TRBV15; D: NA; DNA: TGTGCCACCAGCAGAGAATTGTCCTGGCGGGGAGAGCAGTACTTC; CDR3: CATSRELSWRGEQYF
size: NA; J: TRBJ1-4; V: TRBV30; D: TRBD1; DNA: TGTGCCTGGAGCCCGGGACAGATCTATGAAAAACTGTTTTTT; CDR3: CAWSPGQIYEKLFF
size: few; J: TRBJ1-1; V: TRBV11-2; D: TRBD1; DNA: TGTGCCAGCAGCTTACGACAGGGTGGGGACACTGAAGCTTTCTTT; CDR3: CASSLRQGGDTEAFF
size: NA; J: TRBJ2-3; V: TRBV29-1; D: NA; DNA: TGCAGCGTTGAACACCCGGGGGAGAGCACAGATACGCAGTATTTT; CDR3: CSVEHPGESTDTQYF
size: NA; J: TRBJ2-3; V: TRBV5-1; D: TRBD2; DNA: TGCGCCAGCAGCTTGGAGACTAGCGGGAGCGGCACAGATACGCAGTATTTT; CDR3: CASSLETSGSGTDTQYF
size: NA; J: TRBJ2-7; V: TRBV7-9; D: TRBD1; DNA: TGTGCCAGCAGCCCAGGGGGCGCACCCCTCGAGCAGTACTTC; CDR3: CASSPGGAPLEQYF
size: NA; J: TRBJ1-5; V: TRBV2; D: NA; DNA: TGTGCCAGCAGTGATCGGATTCAGGCGAGGGGCAATCAGCCCCAGCATTTT; CDR3: CASSDRIQARGNQPQHF
size: NA; J: TRBJ1-1; V: TRBV6-1; D: NA; DNA: TGTGCCAGCAGTAAAGACAGGCCCGCCAACACTGAAGCTTTCTTT; CDR3: CASSKDRPANTEAFF
size: once; J: TRBJ2-7; V: TRBV19; D: TRBD1; DNA: TGTGCCAGTAGTATCGAAGACAGGGACATCTACGAGCAGTACTTC; CDR3: CASSIEDRDIYEQYF
size: NA; J: TRBJ1-5; V: TRBV28; D: NA; DNA: TGTGCCAGCAGTTTACGAAGTTCTAGGGGCGGTGGCAATCAGCCCCAGCATTTT; CDR3: CASSLRSSRGGGNQPQHF
size: NA; J: TRBJ2-6; V: TRBV14; D: NA; DNA: TGTGCCAGCAGCCAAGAACAGGGAATGACTGGGGCCAACGTCCTGACTTTC; CDR3: CASSQEQGMTGANVLTF
size: few; J: TRBJ2-7; V: TRBV4-3; D: NA; DNA: TGCGCCAGCAGCCAAGAGGAAGGGGTCGAGCCCTACGAGCAGTACTTC; CDR3: CASSQEEGVEPYEQYF
size: NA; J: TRBJ2-5; V: TRBV6-5; D: TRBD2; DNA: TGTGCCAGCAGCCTGACTAGCGGGAAAGAGACCCAGTACTTC; CDR3: CASSLTSGKETQYF
size: NA; J: TRBJ2-2; V: TRBV21-1; D: NA; DNA: TGTGCCAGCAGCCGACTAGCGGGAGGGTCCGGGGAGCTGTTTTTT; CDR3: CASSRLAGGSGELFF
size: NA; J: TRBJ2-7; V: TRBV6-4; D: TRBD1; DNA: TGTGCCAGCAGTGAGGGACAGGGGCACTCCTACGAGCAGTACTTC; CDR3: CASSEGQGHSYEQYF
size: NA; J: TRBJ2-2; V: TRBV28; D: TRBD2; DNA: TGTGCCAGCAGCCCTCCCCCTAGCGGGAGGACCGCCGGGGAGCTGTTTTTT; CDR3: CASSPPPSGRTAGELFF
size: NA; J: TRBJ2-7; V: TRBV19; D: NA; DNA: TGTGCCAGTAGTATAGGGTTCCCAGCGGAGGGCTCCTACGAGCAGTACTTC; CDR3: CASSIGFPAEGSYEQYF
size: NA; J: TRBJ2-2; V: TRBV30; D: TRBD1; DNA: TGTGCCTGGAGTGCCGGGGTCAGGACAGGTTGGACCGGGGAGCTGTTTTTT; CDR3: CAWSAGVRTGWTGELFF
size: NA; J: TRBJ2-7; V: TRBV5-1; D: NA; DNA: TGCGCCAGCAGCCCGGAGGGGACTTTCTACGAGCAGTACTTC; CDR3: CASSPEGTFYEQYF
size: NA; J: TRBJ2-7; V: TRBV6-5; D: TRBD2; DNA: TGTGCCAGCAGTTACTCGACTAGCGGAAGATCCTACGAGCAGTACTTC; CDR3: CASSYSTSGRSYEQYF
size: NA; J: TRBJ1-1; V: TRBV15; D: TRBD1; DNA: TGTGCCACCAGCAGAGGACAGGGGGAGACTGAAGCTTTCTTT; CDR3: CATSRGQGETEAFF
size: few; J: TRBJ2-7; V: TRBV4-3; D: NA; DNA: TGCGCCAGCAGCCAAGATGGAAGGGGCGAGCAGTACTTC; CDR3: CASSQDGRGEQYF
size: NA; J: TRBJ2-7; V: TRBV27; D: TRBD1; DNA: TGTGCCAGCAGCCGACAGGGAAAAAGCGAGCAGTACTTC; CDR3: CASSRQGKSEQYF
size: NA; J: TRBJ1-5; V: TRBV29-1; D: NA; DNA: TGCAGCGTTGATGGACAGAGCAATCAGCCCCAGCATTTT; CDR3: CSVDGQSNQPQHF
size: NA; J: TRBJ1-2; V: TRBV7-2; D: NA; DNA: TGTGCCAGCAGCCGACCCCCCGGGACACCAACCAGGGGCTACACCTTC; CDR3: CASSRPPGTPTRGYTF
size: NA; J: TRBJ2-7; V: TRBV7-7; D: NA; DNA: TGTGCTAGCAGCCCCCCGGGGGTCTACGAGCAGTACTTC; CDR3: CASSPPGVYEQYF
size: NA; J: TRBJ1-1; V: TRBV27; D: NA; DNA: TGTGCCAGCAGGTTAGCAGACATGAACACTGAAGCTTTCTTT; CDR3: CASRLADMNTEAFF
size: NA; J: TRBJ2-5; V: TRBV4-1; D: TRBD2; DNA: TGCGCCAGCAGCCAAGTTCAGACAAACCAGACTAGCGGGGCCCAAGAGACCCAGTACTTC; CDR3: CASSQVQTNQTSGAQETQYF
size: NA; J: TRBJ2-5; V: TRBV4-2; D: NA; DNA: TGTGCCAGCAGCCAAGGTGTCCGAGTGGGGGATCAGGGGGAGACCCAGTACTTC; CDR3: CASSQGVRVGDQGETQYF
size: few; J: TRBJ2-3; V: TRBV7-2; D: NA; DNA: TGTGCCAGCAGCTTAGAGACTGCAGATACGCAGTATTTT; CDR3: CASSLETADTQYF
size: NA; J: TRBJ2-5; V: TRBV28; D: NA; DNA: TGTGCCAGCAGCTCCTCTAGCGTCGGGAGAAGGGAGACCCAGTACTTC; CDR3: CASSSSSVGRRETQYF
size: few; J: TRBJ2-7; V: TRBV19; D: TRBD2; DNA: TGTGCCAGTAGTATAGGAGGCGGGAGGCCCTTCTACGAGCAGTACTTC; CDR3: CASSIGGGRPFYEQYF
size: NA; J: TRBJ2-2; V: TRBV9; D: TRBD2; DNA: TGTGCCAGCAGCGTAGCGGGAGGGCTGGGCGGGGAGCTGTTTTTT; CDR3: CASSVAGGLGGELFF
size: NA; J: TRBJ1-5; V: TRBV4-1; D: TRBD1; DNA: TGCGCCAGCAGCCAAGGACAGGGGGCCTCCTCCAATCAGCCCCAGCATTTT; CDR3: CASSQGQGASSNQPQHF
size: NA; J: TRBJ2-5; V: TRBV25-1; D: NA; DNA: TGTGCCACCGAGGGGGGGGCAACCCAGTACTTC; CDR3: CATEGGATQYF
size: NA; J: TRBJ2-3; V: TRBV5-1; D: TRBD2; DNA: TGCGCCAGCAGCTCGGGACTAGCGGGAGGCAGGGGCCCAGATACGCAGTATTTT; CDR3: CASSSGLAGGRGPDTQYF
size: once; J: TRBJ2-7; V: TRBV28; D: TRBD2; DNA: TGTGCCAGCAGTCCGGGAGTGCGAGGGAGGGCCTACGAGCAGTACTTC; CDR3: CASSPGVRGRAYEQYF
size: few; J: TRBJ1-1; V: TRBV27; D: NA; DNA: TGTGCCAGCAGTTCCAAAAAGAGATACACGGGTGAAGCTTTCTTT; CDR3: CASSSKKRYTGEAFF
size: NA; J: TRBJ2-3; V: TRBV19; D: TRBD2; DNA: TGTGCCAGTAGTCCACGCCCCACCGGGACTAAGGGGCTTTCAGATACGCAGTATTTT; CDR3: CASSPRPTGTKGLSDTQYF
size: NA; J: TRBJ2-1; V: TRBV15; D: TRBD2; DNA: TGTGCCACCACCCGGAAGGTAGCGGGAGTCCTTAGCTCCTACAATGAGCAGTTCTTC; CDR3: CATTRKVAGVLSSYNEQFF
size: NA; J: TRBJ2-5; V: TRBV9; D: NA; DNA: TGTGCCAGCAGCGAAGACCCGAGGGGAGGCGGGGAGACCCAGTACTTC; CDR3: CASSEDPRGGGETQYF
size: NA; J: TRBJ2-7; V: TRBV5-1; D: NA; DNA: TGCGCCAGCAGCTACGGGGAGACGAGCTCCTACGAGCAGTACTTC; CDR3: CASSYGETSSYEQYF
size: NA; J: TRBJ2-2; V: TRBV7-9; D: NA; DNA: TGTGCCAGCAGCGGAGGCCGGGGGAACACCGGGGAGCTGTTTTTT; CDR3: CASSGGRGNTGELFF
size: once; J: TRBJ2-3; V: TRBV28; D: NA; DNA: TGTGCCAGCAGTTTAAGAAGGGGCGGAGTGACAGATACGCAGTATTTT; CDR3: CASSLRRGGVTDTQYF
size: NA; J: TRBJ1-5; V: TRBV10-2; D: NA; DNA: TGCGCCACCAGGCGCAGGTACAATCAGCCCCAGCATTTT; CDR3: CATRRRYNQPQHF
size: few; J: TRBJ2-7; V: TRBV28; D: NA; DNA: TGTGCCAGCAGTTTATCGAGTACCGAGCAGTACTTC; CDR3: CASSLSSTEQYF
size: NA; J: TRBJ2-7; V: TRBV6-1; D: TRBD1; DNA: TGTGCCAGCAGTGAAGCGAGTCCCGGGACAGGGGTTCAGTACTTC; CDR3: CASSEASPGTGVQYF
size: few; J: TRBJ2-1; V: TRBV6-4; D: NA; DNA: TGTGCCAGCGGACCCGGAAAAGGGGATGAGCAGTTCTTC; CDR3: CASGPGKGDEQFF